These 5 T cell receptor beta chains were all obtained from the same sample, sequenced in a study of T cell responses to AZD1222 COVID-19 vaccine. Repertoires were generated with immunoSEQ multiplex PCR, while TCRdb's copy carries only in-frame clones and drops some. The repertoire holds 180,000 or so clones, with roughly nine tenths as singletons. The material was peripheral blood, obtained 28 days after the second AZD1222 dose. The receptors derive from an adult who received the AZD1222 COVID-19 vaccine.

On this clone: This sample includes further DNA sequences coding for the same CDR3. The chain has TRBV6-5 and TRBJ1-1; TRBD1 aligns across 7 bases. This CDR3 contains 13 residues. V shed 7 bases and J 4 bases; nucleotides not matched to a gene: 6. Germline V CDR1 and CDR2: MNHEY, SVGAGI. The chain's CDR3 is CASNLQGSTEAFF. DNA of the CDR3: TGTGCCAGCAACTTACAGGGGTCCACTGAAGCTTTCTTT.

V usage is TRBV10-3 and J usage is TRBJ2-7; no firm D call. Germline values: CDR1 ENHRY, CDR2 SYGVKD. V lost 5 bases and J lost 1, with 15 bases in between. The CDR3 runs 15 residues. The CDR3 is CAISFGGQVSYEQYF. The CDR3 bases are TGTGCCATCAGTTTCGGTGGTCAGGTGTCCTACGAGCAGTACTTC.

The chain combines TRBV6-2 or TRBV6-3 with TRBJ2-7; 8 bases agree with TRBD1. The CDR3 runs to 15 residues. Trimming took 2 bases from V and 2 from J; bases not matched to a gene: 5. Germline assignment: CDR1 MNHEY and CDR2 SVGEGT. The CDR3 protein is CASSYLWTGTYEQYF. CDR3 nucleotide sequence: TGTGCCAGCAGTTACCTTTGGACAGGGACCTACGAGCAGTACTTC.

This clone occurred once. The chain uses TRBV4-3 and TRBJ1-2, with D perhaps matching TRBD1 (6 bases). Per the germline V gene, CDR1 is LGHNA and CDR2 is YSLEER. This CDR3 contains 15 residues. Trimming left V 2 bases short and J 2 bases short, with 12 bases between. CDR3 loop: CASSQQTGPNYGYTF. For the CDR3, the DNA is TGCGCCAGCAGCCAACAAACAGGGCCGAACTATGGCTACACCTTC.

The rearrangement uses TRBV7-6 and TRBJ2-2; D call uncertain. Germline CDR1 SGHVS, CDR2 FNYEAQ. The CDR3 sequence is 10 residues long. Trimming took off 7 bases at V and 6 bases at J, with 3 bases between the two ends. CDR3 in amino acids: CASNPGELFF. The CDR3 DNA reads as TGTGCCAGCAACCCCGGGGAGCTGTTTTTT.